Below are 10 T cell receptor beta chains sequenced from a single sample in a study of blood T cell repertoires in COVID-19. The table came from immunoSEQ multiplex PCR; TCRdb's copy has only in-frame clones and leaves some out. Altogether about 67,000 clones are present, approximately 75% being singletons, with the ten largest covering about 6%. Sequencing input: peripheral blood. Every receptor here comes from a woman aged 60-75 years with acute or convalescent COVID-19.

This clone has only a few counts. The chain recombines TRBV7-8 with TRBJ1-1, with D possibly matching TRBD1 (6 bases). The CDR3 is 15 amino acids. With 3 bases removed from V and 1 base from J, the gap between germline ends came to 12 bases. The germline V gene has CDR1 SGHVS and CDR2 FQNEAQ. This chain's CDR3 is CASSLYRERNTEAFF. CDR3 sequence (DNA): TGTGCCAGCAGCTTGTACAGGGAGAGGAACACTGAAGCTTTCTTT.

This chain links TRBV5-1 with TRBJ1-2; TRBD1 aligns across 9 bases. The V gene end was trimmed by 3 bases and the J gene end by 6 bases; junction bases not matched to a gene: 12. The CDR3 contains 16 residues. The germline V gene encodes CDR1 SGHRS and CDR2 YFSETQ. The CDR3 DNA follows: TGCGCCAGCAGCTATGGACAGGGGAGTAAGTCGGATGGCTACACCTTC. Protein sequence: CASSYGQGSKSDGYTF.

This chain links TRBV19 with TRBJ1-4, with D perhaps TRBD1 (5 bases). Per the germline V gene, CDR1 is LNHDA and CDR2 is SQIVND (reference sequence). The CDR3 runs 15 residues. Trimming removed 2 bases from V and 2 bases from J, with 9 bases in between. The CDR3 nucleotides are TGTGCCAGTAGTATAACCGCAGGGACTAATGAAAAACTGTTTTTT. Its translation is CASSITAGTNEKLFF. The variable domain in full, completed from reference TRBV19 and TRBJ1-4, reads DGGITQSPKYLFRKEGQNVTLSCEQNLNHDAMYWYRQDPGQGLRLIYYSQIVNDFQKGDIAEGYSVSREKKESFPLTVTSAQKNPTAFYLCASSITAGTNEKLFFGSGTQLSVL.

The chain uses TRBV10-2 and TRBJ1-5; D unclear. V was trimmed by 6 bases and J by 6 bases, leaving 18 bases between them. Germline V gene sequence: CDR1 WSHSY, CDR2 SAAADI. The CDR3 totals 15 residues. The CDR3 coding sequence is TGCGCCAGCAGGGGATCCGGGAAGAAAGGTCAGCCCCAGCATTTT. Protein sequence: CASRGSGKKGQPQHF.

V usage is TRBV5-6 and J usage is TRBJ2-2; D may be TRBD2 (6 bases). Looked up from germline, CDR1 is SGHDT and CDR2 is YYEEEE. Deletions cut 0 bases from V and 5 bases from J, with 8 bases between. This CDR3 spans 14 amino acids. The CDR3, as DNA: TGTGCCAGCAGCTTGGAACTAGCAACCGGGGAGCTGTTTTTT. As protein: CASSLELATGELFF.

This clone appeared once. The chain has TRBV5-1 and TRBJ1-4; 8 nucleotides line up with TRBD1. Germline CDR1 reads SGHRS; CDR2 reads YFSETQ. CDR3 size: 16 residues. With 4 bases clipped from V and 7 bases from J, the junction kept 12 bases outside the gene matches. The CDR3: CASSPRTGIKGEKLFF. CDR3 nucleotide sequence: TGCGCCAGCAGCCCCAGGACAGGGATTAAGGGTGAAAAACTGTTTTTT.

By frequency in the sample, this clone is medium-sized (0.01 to 0.1%). CDR3 in DNA: TGTGCCAGCAGTCCCGGGACAGGGAATCAGCCCCAGCATTTT. Translated, it gives CASSPGTGNQPQHF. The chain joins TRBV27 to TRBJ1-5; 9 bases fit TRBD1. With 5 bases clipped from V and 4 bases from J, the junction kept 3 bases outside the gene matches. The CDR3 is 14 residues long. CDR1 and CDR2 from the germline V gene are MNHEY and SMNVEV (reference sequence).

This clone was seen only a few times. The V call is TRBV5-1, the J call TRBJ2-3; 7 bases match TRBD1. Germline trimming cut 4 bases from V and 6 bases from J; bases unmatched to any gene: 5. In germline, CDR1 is SGHRS, CDR2 YFSETQ. The CDR3 has 13 residues. CDR3 DNA: TGCGCCAGCAGCATAGGGGGCAGGGATACGCAGTATTTT. Protein product: CASSIGGRDTQYF.

This chain joins TRBV18 and TRBJ2-1; 8 bases map to TRBD1. This CDR3 has 18 amino acids. V trimming: 3 bases; J trimming: 2 bases; junction bases outside the gene matches: 12. In germline, CDR1 is KGHSH, CDR2 LQKENI. The CDR3 DNA sequence: TGTGCCAGCTCACCTACGTCGACAGGGGCCATCACCTACAATGAGCAGTTCTTC. Its translation: CASSPTSTGAITYNEQFF.

The genes are TRBV19 and TRBJ1-5, with 7 bases identical to TRBD1. This CDR3 has 14 residues. Trimming at V came to 5 bases and at J to 4 bases, leaving 5 bases not matched to a gene. Germline V gives CDR1 LNHDA, CDR2 SQIVND (reference sequence). CDR3 in amino acids: CASSFAGGNQPQHF. The DNA of the CDR3 is TGTGCCAGTAGTTTTGCAGGGGGTAATCAGCCCCAGCATTTT.